These 25 T cell receptor beta chains were sequenced from one sample in a study of blood T cell repertoires in COVID-19. Only in-frame clones appear in the TCRdb table, and some are missing; sequencing was by immunoSEQ multiplex PCR. This table has 40,000 to 50,000 clones, 79% appearing once. The sequencing input was peripheral blood. These receptor sequences come from a man aged 65-85 years with acute or convalescent COVID-19.

This chain links TRBV6-1 with TRBJ2-5; D perhaps matches TRBD1 (6 bases). V lost 4 bases to trimming and J lost 1 base, with 19 bases between them. Germline CDR1 MNHNS, CDR2 SASEGT. There are 17 residues in the CDR3. CDR3 DNA sequence: TGTGCCAGCAGTGGAGGACTTCTACAGGGCCGCCAAGAGACCCAGTACTTC. Translated: CASSGGLLQGRQETQYF.

The chain employs TRBV6-2 or TRBV6-3 and TRBJ2-1, with 8 bases matching TRBD2. The CDR3 totals 19 residues. The trim removed 0 bases at V and 0 bases at J, leaving 10 bases unmatched. The germline gives CDR1 MNHEY, CDR2 SVGEGT. CDR3: CASSYSTSDRPSSYNEQFF. The CDR3 region has the DNA TGTGCCAGCAGTTACTCGACTAGCGACAGACCAAGCTCCTACAATGAGCAGTTCTTC.

The chain employs TRBV6-2 or TRBV6-3 and TRBJ2-1, with 9 bases lining up with TRBD2. V trimming: 2 bases; J trimming: 5 bases; junction bases outside the gene matches: 7. This CDR3 is built from 16 residues. Germline V gene sequence: CDR1 MNHEY, CDR2 SVGEGT. CDR3 nucleotide sequence: TGTGCCAGCAGTTACATCCCTAGCGGGGCTCACAATGAGCAGTTCTTC. Translated: CASSYIPSGAHNEQFF.

The chain recombines TRBV30 with TRBJ1-1, with D maybe TRBD1 (5 bases). The V end lost 3 bases, the J end lost 3 bases, and 11 bases lay between the germline ends. This CDR3 is 13 amino acids long. Germline CDR1 reads GTSNPN; CDR2 reads SVGIG (reference sequence). DNA of the CDR3: TGTGCCTGGAGGGAAATAGGGGACACTGAAGCTTTCTTT. It specifies CAWREIGDTEAFF. The full variable domain, in which reference TRBV30 and TRBJ1-1 provide the parts outside the CDR3, is SQTIHQWPATLVQPVGSPLSLECTVEGTSNPNLYWYRQAAGRGLQLLFYSVGIGQISSEVPQNLSASRPQDRQFILSSKKLLLSDSGFYLCAWREIGDTEAFFGQGTRLTVV.

The chain employs TRBV5-1 and TRBJ1-3, with a weak D call TRBD1 (6 bases). V was pared by 0 bases and J by 1 base, with 11 bases between. This CDR3 is built from 16 residues. Germline assignment: CDR1 SGHRS and CDR2 YFSETQ. CDR3 nucleotides: TGCGCCAGCAGCTTGGGGCCAGGGGATTCTGGAAACACCATATATTTT. Its protein is CASSLGPGDSGNTIYF. Full variable domain (remainder filled in from reference TRBV5-1 and TRBJ1-3): KAGVTQTPRYLIKTRGQQVTLSCSPISGHRSVSWYQQTPGQGLQFLFEYFSETQRNKGNFPGRFSGRQFSNSRSEMNVSTLELGDSALYLCASSLGPGDSGNTIYFGEGSWLTVV.

The CDR3, as DNA: TGCGCCAGCAGCTTGGGAGGGGGCGCTTCCTATGGCTACACCTTC. Amino acids: CASSLGGGASYGYTF. The chain recombines TRBV5-1 with TRBJ1-2; 7 nucleotides match TRBD1. Germline-derived CDR1 and CDR2 are SGHRS and YFSETQ. The CDR3 is made up of 15 amino acids. V lost 0 bases, J lost 4 bases, and 6 bases stayed unmatched.

In this sample, this clone turned up once. V usage is TRBV5-6 and J usage is TRBJ2-1; maybe TRBD2 (6 bases). CDR1 and CDR2 from the germline V gene are SGHDT and YYEEEE. The CDR3 runs 15 residues. V was clipped by 4 bases and J by 6 bases, with 17 bases between them. Here the CDR3 DNA reads TGTGCCAGCAGCGGCGTGGGGAGGCGGAGCAATGAGCAGTTCTTC. Translated: CASSGVGRRSNEQFF.

This chain uses TRBV30 with TRBJ2-5; D is unresolved. The V gene lost 7 bases and the J gene lost 3 bases, with 9 bases spanning the gap. CDR1 is GTSNPN, CDR2 SVGIG, per germline (reference sequence). The CDR3 totals 11 residues. In DNA form, the CDR3 reads TGTGCCTCCAGACGGGAAGAGACCCAGTACTTC. It is translated as CASRREETQYF.

The chain joins TRBV3-1 (or the pseudogene TRBV3-2) to TRBJ1-1; 8 nucleotides align to TRBD1. The ends lost 4 bases at V and 1 base at J; junction bases unmatched: 5. CDR1 is LGHDT and CDR2 is YNNKEL in the germline V gene (reference sequence). The CDR3 is 15 amino acids. CDR3 coding DNA: TGTGCCAGCAGCCCCCGTGGGACAGGGAACACTGAAGCTTTCTTT. It codes for CASSPRGTGNTEAFF.

This clone appeared a few times. V is TRBV10-3 and J is TRBJ1-5, with 7 bases lining up with TRBD1. The ends lost 4 bases at V and 4 bases at J; junction bases unmatched: 4. CDR1 and CDR2 (germline): ENHRY, SYGVKD. This CDR3 is 14 amino acids long. The CDR3, as DNA: TGTGCCATCAGTGTGGGACAGCCTAATCAGCCCCAGCATTTT. Amino acid sequence: CAISVGQPNQPQHF.

This clone came up a few times. The CDR3 here is CASSATGNDGELFF. CDR3 DNA: TGTGCCAGCAGCGCGACAGGGAATGACGGGGAGCTGTTTTTT. The chain links TRBV7-2 to TRBJ2-2; 7 positions agree with TRBD1. V gave up 5 bases and J gave up 7 bases; unmatched junction bases: 7. Germline V gene data show CDR1 as SGHTA and CDR2 as FQGNSA. The CDR3 is made up of 14 amino acids.

The J gene is TRBJ2-1, the V gene TRBV27; 7 bases align to TRBD2. Per the germline V gene, CDR1 is MNHEY and CDR2 is SMNVEV (reference sequence). After removal of 8 bases from V and 0 bases from J, the junction contained 22 bases not matched to a gene. There are 20 residues in the CDR3. CDR3 protein: CASSNTGTIRLRDSYNEQFF. In DNA, the CDR3 is TGTGCCAGCTCTAATACCGGGACTATTCGACTCCGCGACTCCTACAATGAGCAGTTCTTC.

The chain employs TRBV11-3 and TRBJ2-7; possible D gene TRBD2, 5 bases. CDR3 length: 13 amino acids. Germline V gene data show CDR1 as SGHNT and CDR2 as YENEEA. V was trimmed by 2 bases and J by 9 bases, leaving 14 bases between them. The CDR3 loop reads CASSLTPAGAQYF. CDR3 sequence (DNA): TGTGCCAGCAGCTTAACCCCGGCGGGCGCGCAGTACTTC.

Written as DNA, the CDR3 is TGTGCCAGCAGCCAGGGACAGGGGATGGATACGCAGTATTTT. Translation gives CASSQGQGMDTQYF. The chain uses TRBV13 and TRBJ2-3; 10 bases fit TRBD1. This CDR3 comprises 14 residues. Germline loops: CDR1 PRHDT, CDR2 FYEKMQ (reference sequence). Trimming removed 5 bases from V and 6 bases from J; junction bases left unmatched: 5. Complete variable domain (other parts from reference TRBV13 and TRBJ2-3): AAGVIQSPRHLIKEKRETATLKCYPIPRHDTVYWYQQGPGQDPQFLISFYEKMQSDKGSIPDRFSAQQFSDYHSELNMSSLELGDSALYFCASSQGQGMDTQYFGPGTRLTVL.

The V and J genes are TRBV5-6 and TRBJ1-5; D not resolved. Deletions cut 4 bases from V and 4 bases from J, with 15 bases between. From germline, CDR1 is SGHDT and CDR2 YYEEEE. CDR3 length: 15 amino acids. The CDR3 sequence is CASSGRSLTNQPQHF. CDR3 bases: TGTGCCAGCAGCGGGAGGTCACTTACAAATCAGCCCCAGCATTTT.

The chain recombines TRBV24-1 with TRBJ2-1, with TRBD2 matching over 15 bases. The CDR3 loop spans 16 amino acids. Germline CDR1 reads KGHDR; CDR2 reads SFDVKD. V was clipped by 4 bases and J by 8 bases; unmatched bases: 5. In nucleotides, the CDR3 is TGTGCCACCAGTGAGTTGGGACTAGCGGGAGGCGATGAGCAGTTCTTC. It specifies CATSELGLAGGDEQFF.

The J gene is TRBJ1-4, the V gene TRBV4-3; no clear D. Germline V lookup: CDR1 LGHNA, CDR2 YSLEER. Between the trimmed V and J ends, which lost 5 bases and 8 bases, there was a span of 18 bases. This CDR3 spans 15 amino acids. CDR3 bases: TGCGCCAGCAGCTTTCGACTCTCCGGAGAAGAAAAACTGTTTTTT. Protein: CASSFRLSGEEKLFF.

This clone was detected a few times. This chain uses TRBV19 with TRBJ2-2, with D perhaps matching TRBD1 (6 bases). CDR1 and CDR2 from the germline V gene are LNHDA and SQIVND (reference sequence). The CDR3 is made up of 13 amino acids. Trimming cost V 10 bases and J 2 bases, with 11 bases left between them. The CDR3 DNA is TGTGCCACTCCGGGACAAAACACCGGGGAGCTGTTTTTT. Translating it yields CATPGQNTGELFF.

The V gene is TRBV30, the J gene TRBJ1-5; D perhaps matches TRBD1 (5 bases). The germline V gene encodes CDR1 GTSNPN and CDR2 SVGIG (reference sequence). The CDR3 has 13 residues. Trimming took off 2 bases at V and 4 bases at J, with 9 bases between the two ends. CDR3 DNA: TGTGCCTGGAGTATCAGGGCAAATCAGCCCCAGCATTTT. This translates into CAWSIRANQPQHF.

This clone was seen a handful of times. The chain links TRBV19 to TRBJ1-1; no clear D gene. This CDR3 spans 14 amino acids. The V end lost 7 bases, the J end lost 3 bases, and 15 bases lay between the germline ends. CDR1 is LNHDA, CDR2 SQIVND, per germline (reference sequence). CDR3 nucleotide sequence: TGTGCCAGTAAATATCTGGAGAGGGACACTGAAGCTTTCTTT. Amino acid sequence: CASKYLERDTEAFF.

Comment on this clone: At the DNA level, this CDR3 is encoded by other sequences in the same sample as well. The CDR3 nucleotides are TGTGCCAGCTCCTCCACAGATACGCAGTATTTT. This sequence encodes CASSSTDTQYF. This rearrangement joins TRBV3-1 (or the pseudogene TRBV3-2) to TRBJ2-3; D is uncertain. The germline CDR1 and CDR2 sequences are LGHDT and YNNKEL (reference sequence). Between the trimmed V and J ends, which lost 8 bases and 2 bases, there was a span of 5 bases. The CDR3 contains 11 residues.

CDR3 amino acids: CASSDSYNSPLHF. The CDR3 nucleotides read TGTGCCAGCAGCGACAGCTATAATTCACCCCTCCACTTT. V gene TRBV18 combines with J gene TRBJ1-6, with D perhaps TRBD1 (5 bases). V was cut by 8 bases and J by 3 bases, with 8 bases left in between. This CDR3 region has 13 residues. Germline V CDR1 and CDR2: KGHSH, LQKENI.

V usage is TRBV2 and J usage is TRBJ1-1; D gene ambiguous. CDR3 length equals 12 residues. Germline lookup yields CDR1 SNHLY and CDR2 FYNNEI. V lost 4 bases to trimming and J lost 7 bases, with 10 bases between them. Here the CDR3 reads CASSVVPGEAFF. In DNA, the CDR3 is TGTGCCAGCAGTGTCGTTCCAGGTGAAGCTTTCTTT.

The chain is built from TRBV5-4 and TRBJ1-5; D may be TRBD1 (5 bases). This CDR3 has 15 residues. Germline lookup yields CDR1 SGHNT and CDR2 YYREEE (reference sequence). Trimming removed 4 bases from V and 5 bases from J, with 16 bases in between. The CDR3 spells CASSPGLQSDQPQHF. CDR3 sequence (DNA): TGTGCCAGCAGCCCGGGACTCCAAAGCGATCAGCCCCAGCATTTT.

The V and J genes are TRBV13 and TRBJ2-7; 10 bases line up with TRBD1. The V gene's germline CDR1 is PRHDT and CDR2 FYEKMQ (reference sequence). V lost 4 bases, J lost 3 bases, and 0 bases stayed unmatched. CDR3 size: 13 residues. The CDR3 spells CASSWTGGYEQYF. In DNA, the CDR3 is TGTGCCAGCAGCTGGACAGGGGGCTACGAGCAGTACTTC.